This T cell receptor (beta chain) appears in the sequencing data of a study of brain T cells in children with intractable seizures. The sequenced cases were selected for having the highest brain T cell transcript signatures. Pre-surgery treatment included at least one anti-epileptic drug. Some clones are missing from TCRdb's copy, which holds only in-frame ones; the method was immunoSEQ multiplex PCR. This repertoire shows around 2,700 clones, about four fifths found once; its top ten account for 8.5% to 10%. The ends were cut back, 1 base at V and 3 bases at J, with 8 bases in the middle. CDR1 is SGHNT, CDR2 YYREEE, per germline (reference sequence). There are 13 residues in the CDR3.

The TCR comes from a boy in the first two years of life with hemimegalencephaly and intractable seizures. The V gene is TRBV5-4, the J gene TRBJ2-7; possible D gene TRBD2, 6 bases. Sequencing was performed on resected brain tissue, taken at surgery. The CDR3 nucleotides are TGTGCCAGCAGCTTGTTTAGCGGCTACGAGCAGTACTTC. Protein product: CASSLFSGYEQYF.